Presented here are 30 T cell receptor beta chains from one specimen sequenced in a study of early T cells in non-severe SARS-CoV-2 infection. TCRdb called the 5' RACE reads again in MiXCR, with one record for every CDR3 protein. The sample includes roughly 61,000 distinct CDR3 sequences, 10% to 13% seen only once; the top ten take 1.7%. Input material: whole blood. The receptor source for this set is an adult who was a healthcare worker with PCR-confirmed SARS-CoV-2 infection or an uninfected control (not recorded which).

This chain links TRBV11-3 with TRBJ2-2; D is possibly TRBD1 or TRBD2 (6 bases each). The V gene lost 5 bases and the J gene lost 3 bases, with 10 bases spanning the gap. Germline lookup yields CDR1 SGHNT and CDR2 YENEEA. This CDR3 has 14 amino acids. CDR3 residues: CASSAGQHTGELFF. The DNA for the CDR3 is TGTGCCAGCAGCGCGGGACAACACACCGGGGAGCTGTTTTTT.

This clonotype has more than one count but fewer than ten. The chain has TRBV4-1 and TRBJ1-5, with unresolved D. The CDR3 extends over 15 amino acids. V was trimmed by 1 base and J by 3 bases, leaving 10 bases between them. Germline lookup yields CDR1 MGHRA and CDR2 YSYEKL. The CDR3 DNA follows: TGCGCCAGCAGCCAAGCGATCGACTTCAATCAGCCCCAGCATTTT. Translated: CASSQAIDFNQPQHF.

The CDR3 sequence is CSARDQLTFYEQYF. In DNA form, the CDR3 reads TGCAGTGCTAGAGACCAACTAACCTTCTACGAGCAGTACTTC. The V call is TRBV20-1, the J call TRBJ2-7; D remains unclear. The CDR3 has 14 amino acids. V was clipped by 0 bases and J by 3 bases, with 12 bases between them. Germline V gene lookup returns CDR1 DFQATT and CDR2 SNEGSKA (reference sequence).

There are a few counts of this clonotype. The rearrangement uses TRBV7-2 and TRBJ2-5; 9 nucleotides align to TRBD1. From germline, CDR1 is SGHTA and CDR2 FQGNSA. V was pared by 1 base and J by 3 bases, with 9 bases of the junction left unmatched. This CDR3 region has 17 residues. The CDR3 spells CASSLGAPGQGKETQYF. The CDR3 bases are TGTGCCAGCAGCTTAGGAGCCCCCGGACAGGGGAAAGAGACCCAGTACTTC.

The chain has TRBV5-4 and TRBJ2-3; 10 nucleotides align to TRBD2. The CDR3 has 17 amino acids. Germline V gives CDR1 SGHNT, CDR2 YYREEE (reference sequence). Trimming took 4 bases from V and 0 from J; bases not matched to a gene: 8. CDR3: CASSKASGGVSTDTQYF. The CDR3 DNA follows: TGTGCCAGCAGCAAAGCCAGCGGGGGGGTTAGCACAGATACGCAGTATTTT.

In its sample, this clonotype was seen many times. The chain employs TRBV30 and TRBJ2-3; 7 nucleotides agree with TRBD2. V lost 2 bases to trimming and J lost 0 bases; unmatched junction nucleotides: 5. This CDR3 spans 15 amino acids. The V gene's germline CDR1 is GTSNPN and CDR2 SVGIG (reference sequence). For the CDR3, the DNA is TGTGCCTGGAGTAAGGGAGCGGGGAGCACAGATACGCAGTATTTT. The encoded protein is CAWSKGAGSTDTQYF.

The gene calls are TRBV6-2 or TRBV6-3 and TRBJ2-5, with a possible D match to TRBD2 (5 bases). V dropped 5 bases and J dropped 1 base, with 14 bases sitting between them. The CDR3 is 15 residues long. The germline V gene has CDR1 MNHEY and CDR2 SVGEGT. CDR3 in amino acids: CASSNQLVFQETQYF. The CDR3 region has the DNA TGTGCCAGCAGTAACCAACTAGTGTTCCAAGAGACCCAGTACTTC.

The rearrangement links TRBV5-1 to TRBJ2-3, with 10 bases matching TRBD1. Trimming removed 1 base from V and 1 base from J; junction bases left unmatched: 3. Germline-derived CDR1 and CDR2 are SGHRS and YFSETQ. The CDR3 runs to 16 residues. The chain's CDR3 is CASSLSGTGGTDTQYF. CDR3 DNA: TGCGCCAGCAGCTTGTCGGGGACAGGGGGCACAGATACGCAGTATTTT.

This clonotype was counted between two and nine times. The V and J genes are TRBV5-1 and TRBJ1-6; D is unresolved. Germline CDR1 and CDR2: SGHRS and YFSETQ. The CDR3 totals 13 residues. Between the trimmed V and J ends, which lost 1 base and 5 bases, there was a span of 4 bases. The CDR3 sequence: CASSLPDNSPLHF. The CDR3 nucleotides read TGCGCCAGCAGCTTGCCGGATAATTCACCCCTCCACTTT.

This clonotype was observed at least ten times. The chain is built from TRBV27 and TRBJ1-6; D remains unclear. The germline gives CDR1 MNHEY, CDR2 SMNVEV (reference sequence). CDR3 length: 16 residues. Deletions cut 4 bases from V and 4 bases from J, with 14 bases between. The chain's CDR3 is CASSSATTGYNSPLHF. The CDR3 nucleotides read TGTGCCAGCAGTTCCGCCACGACGGGTTATAATTCACCCCTCCACTTT.

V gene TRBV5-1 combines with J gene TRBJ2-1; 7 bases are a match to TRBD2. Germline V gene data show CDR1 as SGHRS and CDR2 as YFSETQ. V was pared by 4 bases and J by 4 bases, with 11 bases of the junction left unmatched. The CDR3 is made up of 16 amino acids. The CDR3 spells CASSPRSAGRYNEQFF. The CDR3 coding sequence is TGCGCCAGCAGCCCTCGATCAGCGGGGAGATACAATGAGCAGTTCTTC.

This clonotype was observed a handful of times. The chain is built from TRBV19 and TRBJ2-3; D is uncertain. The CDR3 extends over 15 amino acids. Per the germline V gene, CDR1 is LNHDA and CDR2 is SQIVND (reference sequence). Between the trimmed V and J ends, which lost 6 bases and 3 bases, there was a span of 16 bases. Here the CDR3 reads CASSVLVGRTDTQYF. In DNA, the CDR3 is TGTGCCAGTAGCGTATTGGTCGGAAGGACAGATACGCAGTATTTT.

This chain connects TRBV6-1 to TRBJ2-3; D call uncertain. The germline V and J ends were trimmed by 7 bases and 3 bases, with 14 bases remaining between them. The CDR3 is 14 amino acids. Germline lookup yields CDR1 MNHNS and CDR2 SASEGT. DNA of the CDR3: TGTGCCAGCACTGGCACGTCTTGGACAGATACGCAGTATTTT. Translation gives CASTGTSWTDTQYF.

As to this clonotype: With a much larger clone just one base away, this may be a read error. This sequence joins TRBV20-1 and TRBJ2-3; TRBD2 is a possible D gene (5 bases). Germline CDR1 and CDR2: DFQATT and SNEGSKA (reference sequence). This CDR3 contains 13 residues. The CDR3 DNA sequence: TGCTGTAAAAAGATACCACGGGGTGATACGCAGTATTTT. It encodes CCKKIPRGDTQYF.

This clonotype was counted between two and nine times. This chain's CDR3 is CASRPLVGSSSSYEQYF. Written as DNA, the CDR3 is TGTGCCAGCAGGCCACTCGTAGGGTCGAGTAGCTCCTACGAGCAGTACTTC. This sequence joins TRBV6-1 and TRBJ2-7; unclear D gene. V gave up 6 bases and J gave up 0 bases, with 21 bases separating them. This CDR3 contains 17 residues. Germline CDR1 and CDR2: MNHNS and SASEGT.

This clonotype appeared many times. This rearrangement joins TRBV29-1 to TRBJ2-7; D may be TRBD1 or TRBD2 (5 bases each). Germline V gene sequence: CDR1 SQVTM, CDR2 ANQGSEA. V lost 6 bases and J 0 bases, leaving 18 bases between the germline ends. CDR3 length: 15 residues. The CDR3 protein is CSVGAPWGSSYEQYF. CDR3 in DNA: TGCAGCGTCGGGGCTCCTTGGGGAAGCTCCTACGAGCAGTACTTC.

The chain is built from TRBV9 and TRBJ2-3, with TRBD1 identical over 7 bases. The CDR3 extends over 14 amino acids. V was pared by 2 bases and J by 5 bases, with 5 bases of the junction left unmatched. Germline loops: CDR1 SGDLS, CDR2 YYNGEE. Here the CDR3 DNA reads TGTGCCAGCAGCGTCAGGGGGTTGGGAGATACGCAGTATTTT. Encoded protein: CASSVRGLGDTQYF.

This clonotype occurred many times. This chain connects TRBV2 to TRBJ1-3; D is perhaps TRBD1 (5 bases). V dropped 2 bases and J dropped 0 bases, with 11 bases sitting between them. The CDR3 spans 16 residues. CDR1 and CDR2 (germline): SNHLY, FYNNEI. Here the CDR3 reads CASSEMGESSGNTIYF. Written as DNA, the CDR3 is TGTGCCAGCAGTGAAATGGGGGAGAGCTCTGGAAACACCATATATTTT.

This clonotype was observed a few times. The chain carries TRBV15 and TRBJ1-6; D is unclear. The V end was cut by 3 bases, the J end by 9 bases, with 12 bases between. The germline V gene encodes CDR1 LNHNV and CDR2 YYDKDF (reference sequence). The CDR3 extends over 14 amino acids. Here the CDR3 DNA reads TGTGCCACCAGCAGTAATCCTGGACTTTCACCCCTCCACTTT. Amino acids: CATSSNPGLSPLHF.

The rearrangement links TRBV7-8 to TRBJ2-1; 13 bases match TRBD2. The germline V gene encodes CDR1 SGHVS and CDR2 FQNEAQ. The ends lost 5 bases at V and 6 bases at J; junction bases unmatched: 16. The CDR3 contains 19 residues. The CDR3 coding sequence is TGTGCCAGCAGCCCGGGGACTAGCGGGGCCTATGTCCCACGCAATGAGCAGTTCTTC. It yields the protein CASSPGTSGAYVPRNEQFF.

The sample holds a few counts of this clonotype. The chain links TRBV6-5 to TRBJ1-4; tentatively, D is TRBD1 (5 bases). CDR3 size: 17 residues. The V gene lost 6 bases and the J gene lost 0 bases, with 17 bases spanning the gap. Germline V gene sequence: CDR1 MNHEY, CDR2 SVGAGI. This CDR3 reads CASRTGSRLATNEKLFF. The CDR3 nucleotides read TGTGCCAGCAGAACAGGTTCGCGACTTGCAACTAATGAAAAACTGTTTTTT.

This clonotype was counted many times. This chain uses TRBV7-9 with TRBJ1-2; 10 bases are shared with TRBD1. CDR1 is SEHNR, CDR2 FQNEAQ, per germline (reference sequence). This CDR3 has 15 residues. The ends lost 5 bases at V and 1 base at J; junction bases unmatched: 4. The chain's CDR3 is CASSPRDRGNYGYTF. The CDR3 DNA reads TGTGCCAGCAGCCCCCGGGACAGGGGTAACTATGGCTACACCTTC.

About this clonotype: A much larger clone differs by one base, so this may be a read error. CDR3 coding DNA: TGTGCCAGCAGCTTAGTGGGGGCTAGCTCTGGGGCCAACGCCCTGACTTTC. Translation gives CASSLVGASSGANALTF. The chain recombines TRBV11-2 with TRBJ2-6; possibly TRBD1 for D (6 bases). The germline gives CDR1 SGHAT, CDR2 FQNNGV. This CDR3 contains 17 residues.

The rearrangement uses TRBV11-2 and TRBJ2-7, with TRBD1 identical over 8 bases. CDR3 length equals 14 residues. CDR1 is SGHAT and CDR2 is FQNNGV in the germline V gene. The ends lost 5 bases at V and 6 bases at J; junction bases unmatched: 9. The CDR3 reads CASSTRGPTTEQYF. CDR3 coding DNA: TGTGCCAGCAGCACCAGGGGGCCCACGACCGAGCAGTACTTC.

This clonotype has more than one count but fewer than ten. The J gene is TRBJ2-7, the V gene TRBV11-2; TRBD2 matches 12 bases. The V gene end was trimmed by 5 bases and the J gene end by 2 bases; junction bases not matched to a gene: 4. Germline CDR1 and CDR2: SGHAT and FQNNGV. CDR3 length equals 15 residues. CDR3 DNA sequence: TGTGCCAGCAGCGCCCTAGCGGGGGGGCCCTACGAGCAGTACTTC. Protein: CASSALAGGPYEQYF.

The CDR3 protein is CASSRRQGRGLTYNSPLHF. The CDR3 DNA reads TGTGCCAGCAGCCGCCGACAGGGGCGGGGTTTGACCTATAATTCACCCCTCCACTTT. This rearrangement joins TRBV21-1 to TRBJ1-6; the table's TRBD1 call for D was not verified on the DNA. TRBV21-1 is a recognized pseudogene. The length of the CDR3 is 19 residues.

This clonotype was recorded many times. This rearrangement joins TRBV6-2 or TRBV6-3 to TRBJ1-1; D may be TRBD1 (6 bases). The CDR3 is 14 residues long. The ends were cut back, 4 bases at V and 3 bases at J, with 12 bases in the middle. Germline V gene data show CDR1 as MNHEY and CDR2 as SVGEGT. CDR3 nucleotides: TGTGCCAGCAGTTCCAGGGGCGGGTACACTGAAGCTTTCTTT. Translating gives CASSSRGGYTEAFF.

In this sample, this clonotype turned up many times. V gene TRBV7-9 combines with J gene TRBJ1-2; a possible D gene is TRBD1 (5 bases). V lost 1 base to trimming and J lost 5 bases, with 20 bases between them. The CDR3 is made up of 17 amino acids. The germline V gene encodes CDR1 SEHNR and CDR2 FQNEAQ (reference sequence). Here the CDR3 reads CASSLVGTGDAPYGYTF. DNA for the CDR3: TGTGCCAGCAGCTTAGTAGGGACGGGCGACGCTCCTTATGGCTACACCTTC.

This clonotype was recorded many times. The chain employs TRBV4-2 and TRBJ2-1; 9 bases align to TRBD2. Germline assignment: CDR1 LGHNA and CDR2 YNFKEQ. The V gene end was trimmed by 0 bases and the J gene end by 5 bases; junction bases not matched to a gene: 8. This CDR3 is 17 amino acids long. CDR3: CASSQDWVAGAHNEQFF. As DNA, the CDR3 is TGTGCCAGCAGCCAAGATTGGGTAGCGGGGGCACACAATGAGCAGTTCTTC.

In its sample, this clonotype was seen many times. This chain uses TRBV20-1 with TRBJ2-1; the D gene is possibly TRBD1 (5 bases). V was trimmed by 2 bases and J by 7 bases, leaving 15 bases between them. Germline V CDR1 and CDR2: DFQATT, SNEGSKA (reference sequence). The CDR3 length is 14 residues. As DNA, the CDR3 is TGCAGTGCTAGATCCCCAGCAGGGAAAAATGAGCAGTTCTTC. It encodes CSARSPAGKNEQFF.